The 24 T cell receptor beta chains below all came from one sample that was sequenced in a study of cytomegalovirus exposure and HLA in healthy donors. PCR amplification relied on 60 Vbeta primers (plus 13 Jbeta primers). Assay: immunoSEQ multiplex PCR; the TCRdb copy retains only in-frame clones and omits some. The sample lists 150,000 to 160,000 clones; more than 75% were seen once. Material: PBMCs. Receptor source: a woman in her forties in good health and CMV-seropositive.

V usage is TRBV18 and J usage is TRBJ2-5; 9 bases align to TRBD2. CDR3 length: 15 amino acids. J lost 5 bases, V lost 3 bases, and 7 bases had no gene match. CDR1 is KGHSH, CDR2 LQKENI, per germline. The CDR3 loop is CASSPGSGSLETQYF. The DNA of the CDR3 is TGTGCCAGCTCACCGGGTAGCGGGAGTCTGGAGACCCAGTACTTC.

The rearrangement links TRBV14 to TRBJ2-7; 9 bases align to TRBD2. The J segment lost 1 base and the V segment lost 4 bases, leaving 8 bases of the junction unmatched. The germline V gene encodes CDR1 SGHDN and CDR2 FVKESK. There are 16 residues in the CDR3. CDR3 coding DNA: TGTGCCAGCAGCCGGGTAGCGGGAGCTTCGTCCTACGAGCAGTACTTC. Translating it yields CASSRVAGASSYEQYF. Full variable domain (remainder filled in from reference TRBV14 and TRBJ2-7): EAGVTQFPSHSVIEKGQTVTLRCDPISGHDNLYWYRRVMGKEIKFLLHFVKESKQDESGMPNNRFLAERTGGTYSTLKVQPAELEDSGVYFCASSRVAGASSYEQYFGPGTRLTVT.

J is TRBJ2-5 and V is TRBV7-9; D possibly corresponds to TRBD2 (6 bases). The end of the DNA fits TRBJ2-7 better, so the J call may be wrong. The length of the CDR3 is 14 residues. Looked up from germline, CDR1 is SEHNR and CDR2 is FQNEAQ (reference sequence). CDR3 DNA sequence: TGTGCCAGCAGACCGTCGGGGGAGACATACGAGCAGTACTTC. Translated, it gives CASRPSGETYEQYF.

The CDR3 DNA is TGTGCCTGGAGTGTACCGGCGGCAGATACGCAGTATTTT. This gives the protein CAWSVPAADTQYF. The J gene is TRBJ2-3, the V gene TRBV30; no clear D. Deletions cut 0 bases from V and 4 bases from J, with 8 bases between. Per the germline V gene, CDR1 is GTSNPN and CDR2 is SVGIG (reference sequence). This CDR3 comprises 13 residues.

The gene calls are TRBV5-8 and TRBJ2-3; 11 bases agree with TRBD2. The length of the CDR3 is 18 residues. Germline CDR1 SGHTS, CDR2 YDEGEE. The ends lost 5 bases at V and 0 bases at J; junction bases unmatched: 11. The CDR3 spells CASSLLAGVGPSTDTQYF. The CDR3 DNA is TGTGCCAGCAGTTTACTAGCGGGAGTGGGGCCTAGCACAGATACGCAGTATTTT.

This clone came up a few times. The chain joins TRBV11-2 to TRBJ1-4, with a possible D match to TRBD1 (6 bases). The V and J ends lost 4 bases and 7 bases respectively, with 16 bases between them. CDR1 is SGHAT and CDR2 is FQNNGV in the germline V gene. The CDR3 is 15 residues long. This CDR3 reads CASSSIRGVGEKLFF. In DNA, the CDR3 is TGTGCCAGCAGCTCAATCAGGGGAGTGGGTGAAAAACTGTTTTTT.

The CDR3, as DNA: TGTGCCAGCAGCTTGAATTCCGGGACTAGCGGCTCCTACGAGCAGTACTTC. It codes for CASSLNSGTSGSYEQYF. The rearrangement joins TRBV7-8 to TRBJ2-7; 11 bases map to TRBD2. The trim removed 3 bases at V and 0 bases at J, leaving 7 bases unmatched. This CDR3 is 17 amino acids long. Germline CDR1 SGHVS, CDR2 FQNEAQ. Full variable domain (rest looked up from reference TRBV7-8 and TRBJ2-7): GAGVSQSPRYKVAKRGQDVALRCDPISGHVSLFWYQQALGQGPEFLTYFQNEAQLDKSGLPSDRFFAERPEGSVSTLKIQRTQQEDSAVYLCASSLNSGTSGSYEQYFGPGTRLTVT.

The chain combines TRBV28 with TRBJ2-7, with TRBD1 identical over 8 bases. V gave up 1 base and J gave up 2 bases; unmatched junction bases: 7. The CDR3 has 16 residues. Germline lookup yields CDR1 MDHEN and CDR2 SYDVKM. This CDR3 reads CASSLSRDRLTYEQYF. CDR3 in DNA: TGTGCCAGCAGTTTATCCCGGGACAGGCTTACCTACGAGCAGTACTTC. Using reference TRBV28 and TRBJ2-7 for the parts outside the CDR3, the full variable domain is DVKVTQSSRYLVKRTGEKVFLECVQDMDHENMFWYRQDPGLGLRLIYFSYDVKMKEKGDIPEGYSVSREKKERFSLILESASTNQTSMYLCASSLSRDRLTYEQYFGPGTRLTVT.

The chain couples TRBV7-2 to TRBJ1-5; TRBD1 agrees at 9 bases. The germline CDR1 and CDR2 sequences are SGHTA and FQGNSA. The CDR3 totals 14 residues. J gave up 7 bases and V 4 bases, and 5 bases lay outside the gene matches. The CDR3 bases are TGTGCCAGCAGCTCACAGGGGGCATACCAGCCCCAGCATTTT. Its translation: CASSSQGAYQPQHF.

V is TRBV7-2 and J is TRBJ2-3; D might be TRBD2 (7 bases). Germline lookup yields CDR1 SGHTA and CDR2 FQGNSA. The CDR3 consists of 13 residues. Trimming took 5 bases from V and 8 from J, leaving 14 bases between them. CDR3 region: CASSLGGAPTQYF. For the CDR3, the DNA is TGTGCCAGCAGCCTGGGGGGGGCCCCTACGCAGTATTTT.

The rearrangement joins TRBV5-5 to TRBJ2-7; TRBD2 matches 12 bases. CDR3 length equals 16 residues. The germline CDR1 and CDR2 sequences are SGHKS and YYEKEE (reference sequence). V trimming: 4 bases; J trimming: 0 bases; junction bases outside the gene matches: 5. The CDR3 DNA follows: TGTGCCAGCAGCCGGACTAGCGGGGTTAGCTCCTACGAGCAGTACTTC. Residues: CASSRTSGVSSYEQYF.

V and J are TRBV5-6 and TRBJ2-7; TRBD2 agrees at 10 bases. CDR1 SGHDT and CDR2 YYEEEE come from the germline V gene. The V gene end was trimmed by 2 bases and the J gene end by 4 bases; junction bases not matched to a gene: 3. This CDR3 contains 14 residues. DNA for the CDR3: TGTGCCAGCAGCTTCCTAGCGGGAGATTACGAGCAGTACTTC. This gives the protein CASSFLAGDYEQYF.

The chain recombines TRBV25-1 with TRBJ2-7, with 7 bases lining up with TRBD2. The V and J ends lost 6 bases and 2 bases, in that order; junction bases with no gene match: 16. The CDR3 contains 17 residues. In germline, CDR1 is MGHDK, CDR2 SYGVNS. CDR3 sequence reads: CASSASPGGTETYEQYF. The DNA for the CDR3 is TGTGCCAGCAGCGCCTCTCCGGGGGGAACGGAAACCTACGAGCAGTACTTC.

The chain combines TRBV27 with TRBJ2-3, with TRBD2 matching over 8 bases. CDR1 is MNHEY and CDR2 is SMNVEV in the germline V gene (reference sequence). The CDR3 runs to 14 residues. Unmatched junction bases numbered 6, after V lost 5 bases and J lost 5 bases. The CDR3 protein is CASSQGTRRDTQYF. The CDR3 DNA follows: TGTGCCAGCAGTCAGGGGACTAGAAGAGATACGCAGTATTTT.

The chain joins TRBV29-1 to TRBJ2-3; perhaps TRBD2 as D (5 bases). Trimming stripped 4 bases from V and 2 bases from J, with 10 bases between. Looked up from germline, CDR1 is SQVTM and CDR2 is ANQGSEA. The CDR3 loop spans 13 amino acids. The CDR3: CSVVGDYTDTQYF. CDR3 in DNA: TGCAGCGTTGTGGGAGACTACACAGATACGCAGTATTTT.

The J gene is TRBJ2-1, the V gene TRBV29-1; the match to TRBD2 covers 8 bases. There are 14 residues in the CDR3. V lost 4 bases and J lost 2; bases outside the gene matches: 4. Germline V lookup: CDR1 SQVTM, CDR2 ANQGSEA. The DNA of the CDR3 is TGCAGCGTTGCGACTAGCGCAGCCTACAATGAGCAGTTCTTC. It yields the protein CSVATSAAYNEQFF.

The chain joins TRBV21-1 to TRBJ2-6; the listed D gene, TRBD2, was not tested against the DNA. TRBV21-1 is an annotated pseudogene. The CDR3 length is 15 residues. DNA of the CDR3: TGTGCCAGCAGCAAAGATTACTCTGGGGCCAACGTCCTGACTTTC. It encodes CASSKDYSGANVLTF.

The V and J genes are TRBV27 and TRBJ1-6; D remains ambiguous. This CDR3 has 13 amino acids. Trimming left V 6 bases short and J 8 bases short, with 11 bases between. Germline V CDR1 and CDR2: MNHEY, SMNVEV (reference sequence). In nucleotides, the CDR3 is TGTGCCAGCAGCCGAAGGGAGTATTCACCCCTCCACTTT. It encodes CASSRREYSPLHF.

The chain links TRBV5-1 to TRBJ2-7; 8 bases are a match to TRBD1. Germline CDR1 SGHRS, CDR2 YFSETQ. The V and J ends lost 6 bases and 3 bases, in that order; junction bases with no gene match: 5. The CDR3 has 13 residues. Here the CDR3 reads CASTDRADYEQYF. In nucleotides, the CDR3 is TGCGCCAGCACGGACAGGGCCGACTACGAGCAGTACTTC.

This clone was recorded a few times. The J gene is TRBJ2-5, the V gene TRBV27, with D possibly being TRBD2 (6 bases). The assigned J gene may be wrong: the sequence end matches TRBJ2-7 better. Germline assignment: CDR1 MNHEY and CDR2 SMNVEV (reference sequence). This CDR3 has 14 amino acids. CDR3 amino acids: CASSLLTGANEQYF. The DNA of the CDR3 is TGTGCCAGCAGTTTATTAACGGGAGCGAACGAGCAGTACTTC.

The chain joins TRBV29-1 to TRBJ2-3; 8 bases match TRBD1. The CDR3 is 15 residues long. Trimming cost V 4 bases and J 1 base; bases outside gene matches: 7. CDR1 SQVTM and CDR2 ANQGSEA come from the germline V gene. The DNA for the CDR3 is TGCAGCGTTGCCCGGCAGGGGGCAGGCACAGATACGCAGTATTTT. Translation gives CSVARQGAGTDTQYF.

The chain links TRBV6-4 to TRBJ2-2, with 8 positions matching TRBD1. The ends lost 8 bases at V and 2 bases at J; junction bases unmatched: 4. The germline gives CDR1 MRHNA, CDR2 SNTAGT. The CDR3 length is 14 residues. The CDR3 sequence is CASRPGGNTGELFF. Here the CDR3 DNA reads TGTGCCAGCCGGCCAGGGGGCAACACCGGGGAGCTGTTTTTT.

This clone has a single count. The gene calls are TRBV14 and TRBJ2-2, with 12 bases that match TRBD2. The CDR3 loop spans 19 amino acids. The germline CDR1 and CDR2 sequences are SGHDN and FVKESK. J lost 2 bases, V lost 1 base, and 8 bases had no gene match. CDR3 residues: CASSQVRASGRANTGELFF. The CDR3, as DNA: TGTGCCAGCAGCCAAGTTCGGGCTAGCGGGAGGGCCAACACCGGGGAGCTGTTTTTT.

This chain uses TRBV6-6 with TRBJ1-1; D is possibly TRBD1 (5 bases). This CDR3 is built from 13 residues. V was clipped by 7 bases and J by 1 base, with 10 bases between them. Germline loops: CDR1 MNHNY, CDR2 SVGAGI (reference sequence). CDR3 loop: CASIQAKNTEAFF. The CDR3, as DNA: TGTGCCAGCATACAGGCGAAGAACACTGAAGCTTTCTTT.